The 17 T cell receptor beta chains listed next were all sequenced from one sample in a study of radiation and T cells in renal cell carcinoma. TCRdb keeps only in-frame clones here, not all; method: immunoSEQ multiplex PCR. The sample records about 130,000 clones, nearly 90% being singletons. The time point: baseline pretreatment blood. This sample's treatment: 15 Gy SBRT to primary tumor, nephrectomy 4 weeks later. Source: blood, taken from a patient whose treatment included radiotherapy and nephrectomy. All receptors come from a woman between 50 and 59 years old with renal cell carcinoma.

CDR3 loop: CASSPLAGASLLGYTF. The CDR3 DNA follows: TGTGCCAGCAGCCCCCTGGCGGGGGCTAGTCTGCTAGGCTACACCTTC. This chain joins TRBV7-8 and TRBJ1-2, with TRBD1 as a possible D gene (6 bases). The germline CDR1 and CDR2 sequences are SGHVS and FQNEAQ. This CDR3 is built from 16 residues. V was cut by 5 bases and J by 8 bases, with 24 bases left in between.

The sample holds one count of this clone. The genes are TRBV2 and TRBJ2-7, with TRBD1 matching over 10 bases. The J segment lost 4 bases and the V segment lost 3 bases, leaving 3 bases of the junction unmatched. This CDR3 comprises 14 residues. CDR1 and CDR2 (germline): SNHLY, FYNNEI. CDR3 residues: CASSEGQGTYEQYF. In DNA, the CDR3 is TGTGCCAGCAGTGAGGGACAGGGGACATACGAGCAGTACTTC.

V and J are TRBV7-2 and TRBJ1-2; maybe TRBD1 (6 bases). V lost 1 base and J lost 0, with 12 bases in between. Germline V lookup: CDR1 SGHTA, CDR2 FQGNSA. The CDR3 contains 16 residues. Here the CDR3 reads CASSLGSGTTNYGYTF. The CDR3 nucleotides read TGTGCCAGCAGCTTAGGAAGCGGGACAACTAACTATGGCTACACCTTC.

This chain links TRBV6-5 with TRBJ2-5; D is unresolved. V gave up 9 bases and J gave up 8 bases, with 13 bases separating them. The CDR3 totals 11 residues. In germline, CDR1 is MNHEY, CDR2 SVGAGI. Here the CDR3 DNA reads TGTGCCAGGACATTCTCTTCCACCCAGTACTTC. It yields the protein CARTFSSTQYF.

This clone occurred once. This chain joins TRBV5-5 and TRBJ2-3; 10 bases are a match to TRBD2. This CDR3 region has 15 residues. The trim removed 4 bases at V and 4 bases at J, leaving 6 bases unmatched. Germline loops: CDR1 SGHKS, CDR2 YYEKEE (reference sequence). The CDR3 loop reads CASSPLSGGADTQYF. The CDR3 region has the DNA TGTGCCAGCAGCCCTCTAAGCGGGGGGGCAGATACGCAGTATTTT.

V usage is TRBV19 and J usage is TRBJ2-3; D is uncertain. CDR1 LNHDA and CDR2 SQIVND come from the germline V gene (reference sequence). This CDR3 is built from 15 residues. V gave up 2 bases and J gave up 7 bases, with 16 bases separating them. In DNA form, the CDR3 reads TGTGCCAGTAGTATAATAGCTCAGCTCTATAATACGCAGTATTTT. Its translation is CASSIIAQLYNTQYF.

The rearrangement joins TRBV9 to TRBJ1-4; 8 nucleotides agree with TRBD1. CDR3 size: 15 residues. The germline V gene encodes CDR1 SGDLS and CDR2 YYNGEE. The junction had 6 bases not matched to a gene; V was cut back by 0 bases and J by 8 bases. This CDR3 reads CASSVAGTGGEKLFF. The CDR3 coding sequence is TGTGCCAGCAGCGTAGCGGGGACAGGAGGAGAAAAACTGTTTTTT.

This sequence joins TRBV7-6 and TRBJ1-4; no firm D call. Germline CDR1 SGHVS, CDR2 FNYEAQ. The CDR3 is 16 residues long. Trimming removed 1 base at V and 0 bases at J, with 9 bases between. In DNA, the CDR3 is TGTGCCAGCAGCTTAGATCAGTCGGCAACTAATGAAAAACTGTTTTTT. Translation gives CASSLDQSATNEKLFF.

The V call is TRBV4-1, the J call TRBJ1-4; 7 bases are shared with TRBD1. Trimming at V came to 3 bases and at J to 2 bases, leaving 6 bases not matched to a gene. This CDR3 has 16 amino acids. The germline V gene has CDR1 MGHRA and CDR2 YSYEKL. The CDR3 DNA sequence: TGCGCCAGCAGCCACATAACCAGGGGGACTAATGAAAAACTGTTTTTT. Translation gives CASSHITRGTNEKLFF.

The chain carries TRBV7-8 and TRBJ2-5, with a weak D call TRBD2 (5 bases). The CDR3 is 13 amino acids. Deletions cut 5 bases from V and 3 bases from J, with 10 bases between. CDR1 and CDR2 (germline): SGHVS, FQNEAQ. Here the CDR3 DNA reads TGTGCCAGCAGCCCGGACTTCGAAGAGACCCAGTACTTC. Translating gives CASSPDFEETQYF.

The chain couples TRBV7-2 to TRBJ1-5; D gene unclear. Trimming removed 5 bases at V and 5 bases at J, with 16 bases between. Germline V gene lookup returns CDR1 SGHTA and CDR2 FQGNSA. The CDR3 totals 15 residues. In DNA form, the CDR3 reads TGTGCCAGCAGCCCCCTAAGCAACGGCGATCAGCCCCAGCATTTT. Translated: CASSPLSNGDQPQHF.

This clone is a singleton in its sample. V and J are TRBV6-1 and TRBJ2-7, with 7 bases lining up with TRBD2. V lost 4 bases and J lost 2; bases outside the gene matches: 8. There are 15 residues in the CDR3. CDR1 and CDR2 from the germline V gene are MNHNS and SASEGT. The CDR3 DNA reads TGTGCCAGCAGTGCCAGCGGGGTAGGAACCTACGAGCAGTACTTC. This translates into CASSASGVGTYEQYF.

The V and J genes are TRBV10-3 and TRBJ2-1; no clear D. CDR3 size: 15 residues. V was pared by 2 bases and J by 8 bases, with 16 bases between. CDR1 and CDR2 from the germline V gene are ENHRY and SYGVKD. Here the CDR3 DNA reads TGTGCCATCAGTGAGCCGAATACAGCCCAATATGAGCAGTTCTTC. Translating it yields CAISEPNTAQYEQFF.

The V gene is TRBV21-1, the J gene TRBJ1-5. TRBV21-1 is given as a pseudogene. The CDR3 has 15 residues. The CDR3 here is CASSKDSVGNQPQHF. For the CDR3, the DNA is TGTGCCAGCAGCAAAGACAGCGTTGGCAATCAGCCCCAGCATTTT.

V and J are TRBV5-5 and TRBJ2-5; 7 nucleotides match TRBD2. CDR3 length equals 12 residues. V dropped 2 bases and J dropped 8; count of bases not matched to a gene: 3. Per the germline V gene, CDR1 is SGHKS and CDR2 is YYEKEE (reference sequence). For the CDR3, the DNA is TGTGCCAGCAGCTTCCCGGGGGGAACCCAGTACTTC. It codes for CASSFPGGTQYF.

The chain recombines TRBV6-6 with TRBJ2-2; 8 bases fit TRBD1. There are 14 residues in the CDR3. Germline V gene data show CDR1 as MNHNY and CDR2 as SVGAGI (reference sequence). V was pared by 5 bases and J by 7 bases, with 6 bases of the junction left unmatched. The CDR3 spells CASSADRGNGELFF. The CDR3 bases are TGTGCCAGCAGTGCTGACAGGGGCAACGGGGAGCTGTTTTTT.

The chain links TRBV6-5 to TRBJ1-6; no clear D gene. The germline CDR1 and CDR2 sequences are MNHEY and SVGAGI. Trimming pared 2 bases from V and 7 bases from J, leaving 6 bases between. The CDR3 is 13 amino acids. CDR3 in DNA: TGTGCCAGCAGTTACCTGTTAAATTCACCCCTCCACTTT. It translates to CASSYLLNSPLHF.